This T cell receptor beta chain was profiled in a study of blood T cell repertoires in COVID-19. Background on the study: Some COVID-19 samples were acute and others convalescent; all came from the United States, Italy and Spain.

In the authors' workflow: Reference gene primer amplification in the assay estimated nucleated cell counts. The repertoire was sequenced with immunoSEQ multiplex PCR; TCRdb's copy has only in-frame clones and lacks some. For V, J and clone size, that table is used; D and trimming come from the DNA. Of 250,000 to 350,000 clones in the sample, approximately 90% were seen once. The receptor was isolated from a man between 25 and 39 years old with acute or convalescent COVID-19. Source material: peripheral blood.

The CDR3 region is CASRLRDYYNEQFF. The CDR3 DNA follows: TGTGCCAGCAGGCTCCGGGACTACTACAATGAGCAGTTCTTC. The rearrangement links TRBV28 to TRBJ2-1, with 7 positions matching TRBD2. Trimming cost V 6 bases and J 3 bases; bases outside gene matches: 5. CDR3 size: 14 residues. The germline V gene encodes CDR1 MDHEN and CDR2 SYDVKM.